This TCR beta chain was sequenced in a study of blood T cell repertoires in COVID-19. The wider study: T cells, B-cell-depleted T cells, or PBMCs provided the cDNA or gDNA that served as material.

Germline V gene lookup returns CDR1 SGHTA and CDR2 FQGNSA. V lost 5 bases and J lost 5, with 10 bases in between. The CDR3 loop spans 13 amino acids. In terms of age and location, participants ranged from roughly 18 to 89 years and lived in about 25 US areas. Categorization into cohorts depended on clinical history that participants reported. Resolution of symptoms, clearance, or two negative PCRs was present in recovered Cohort 3 donors. Method: immunoSEQ multiplex PCR; TCRdb's copy keeps in-frame clones and lacks some. The sample shows approximately 300,000 clones, more than 90% of them seen only once.

The TCR comes from a young woman who had recovered from COVID-19. The sample taken for sequencing was PBMCs or T cells enriched from blood (not recorded which). The chain employs TRBV7-2 and TRBJ2-1; tentatively, D is TRBD2 (5 bases). The DNA for the CDR3 is TGTGCCAGCAGCCCCCGGGATAACAATGAGCAGTTCTTC. Protein: CASSPRDNNEQFF.